This T cell receptor beta chain appears in the sequencing data of a study of shared T cell receptors in the human thymus. V dropped 7 bases and J dropped 4; count of bases not matched to a gene: 8. Germline lookup yields CDR1 SQVTM and CDR2 ANQGSEA. The CDR3 length is 14 residues. TCRdb's table, derived via immunoSEQ multiplex PCR, lists solely in-frame clones and lacks some. The sample records about 660,000 clones, approximately 88% being singletons. These data were likewise used in another study, on human thymus T cells. In that study: Surgeons resected thymus tissue during corrective heart surgery. V and J genes seemed to be used with bias in thymic and blood repertoires.

Sequenced: thymocytes. The TCR sequence derives from a boy younger than two with a congenital heart defect. The rearrangement uses TRBV29-1 and TRBJ2-5; 11 nucleotides match TRBD2. The CDR3 sequence is CSALAGGPGETQYF. CDR3 coding DNA: TGCAGCGCCTTAGCGGGAGGGCCGGGAGAGACCCAGTACTTC. Filled out from reference TRBV29-1 and TRBJ2-5, the complete variable domain reads SAVISQKPSRDICQRGTSLTIQCQVDSQVTMMFWYRQQPGQSLTLIATANQGSEATYESGFVIDKFPISRPNLTFSTLTVSNMSPEDSSIYLCSALAGGPGETQYFGPGTRLLVL.